This T cell receptor (beta chain) was sequenced for a study of T cell repertoires in cytomegalovirus infection. V was shortened by 4 bases and J by 7 bases, with 23 bases between the two germline ends. This CDR3 is 18 amino acids long. In germline, CDR1 is MDHEN, CDR2 SYDVKM. This clonotype was seen a handful of times. TCRdb reprocessed the reads via MiXCR and lists one record per CDR3 protein. The sample includes roughly 140,000 distinct CDR3 sequences, 23% of them seen just once. Specimen: PBMCs. The chain links TRBV28 to TRBJ1-6; weak D call: TRBD1 (5 bases). The TCR originated in a human donor in good health (CMV status not recorded). Some clones in this sample may be carry-over from other donors' samples. CDR3 region: CASSSLWQGGQLNSPLHF. The CDR3 DNA sequence: TGTGCCAGCAGTTCCCTATGGCAGGGAGGACAACTAAATTCACCCCTCCACTTT.